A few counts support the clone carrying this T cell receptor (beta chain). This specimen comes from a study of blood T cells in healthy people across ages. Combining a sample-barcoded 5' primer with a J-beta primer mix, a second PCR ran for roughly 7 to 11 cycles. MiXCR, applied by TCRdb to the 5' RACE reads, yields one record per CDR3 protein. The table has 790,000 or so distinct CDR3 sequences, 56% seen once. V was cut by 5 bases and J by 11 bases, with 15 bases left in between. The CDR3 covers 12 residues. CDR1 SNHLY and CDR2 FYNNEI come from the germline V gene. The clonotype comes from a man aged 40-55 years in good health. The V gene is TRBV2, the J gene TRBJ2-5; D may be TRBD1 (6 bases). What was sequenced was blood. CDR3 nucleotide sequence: TGTGCCAGCAGTAGGGACATAAATGAGCAGTACTTC. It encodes CASSRDINEQYF.